Many counts were recorded for the clone carrying this T cell receptor beta chain. Its antigen is undetermined. This specimen comes from a study of T-cell memory formation after mild COVID-19. The study's findings and limits: Whereas later expanders leaned CD4+, clones contracting day 15 to 85 showed a balanced CD4/CD8 makeup. Clones that contracted clustered mainly in CM and EM if CD4+ and in EMRA if CD8+.

CDR1 and CDR2 from the germline V gene are MNHEY and SMNVEV (reference sequence). The germline V and J ends were trimmed by 10 bases and 5 bases, with 23 bases remaining between them. The CDR3 extends over 15 amino acids. The 5'RACE method, run with constant-segment primers, produced TCR alpha and TCR beta cDNA libraries (carrying sample barcodes and UMIs). Using its own MiXCR run on the 5' RACE reads, TCRdb lists one record per CDR3 protein. The repertoire holds over 350,000 distinct CDR3 sequences, with 20% to 25% as singletons. The sequenced sample consisted of PBMCs or a T cell subset sorted from them (not recorded which). This TCR derives from an adult woman who had mild COVID-19 (a few samples of this study predate the infection). Cell type and time point are not known. The V and J genes are TRBV27 and TRBJ2-5; D assignment may be TRBD1 or TRBD2 (5 bases each). CDR3 in DNA: TGTGCCACCCTCTTGACAGCAGGGCGGGTCGAGACCCAGTACTTC. Translating it yields CATLLTAGRVETQYF.